Below are 5 T cell receptor beta chains sequenced from a single sample in a study of CD8 T cells in Susac syndrome. The RNA, about 0.5 to 1 ug, was put through reverse transcription using random hexamers. TCRdb fed the immunoSEQ multiplex PCR reads into MiXCR, producing one record per CDR3 protein. The sample records 69,000 or so distinct CDR3 sequences, more than 85% being singletons. Sequencing input: CD8+ T cells from PBMCs. These receptors were obtained from a human donor in good health.

The chain has TRBV4-3 and TRBJ2-2, with TRBD2 as a possible D gene (6 bases). The CDR3 totals 16 residues. V lost 4 bases and J 4 bases, leaving 16 bases between the germline ends. Germline lookup yields CDR1 LGHNA and CDR2 YSLEER. CDR3: CASSPSSGLGTGELFF. The CDR3 DNA reads as TGCGCCAGCAGCCCCTCAAGCGGGTTGGGCACCGGGGAGCTGTTTTTT.

V gene TRBV19 combines with J gene TRBJ2-7, with 11 positions matching TRBD1. CDR1 LNHDA and CDR2 SQIVND come from the germline V gene (reference sequence). Trimming took 7 bases from V and 3 from J; bases not matched to a gene: 8. This CDR3 contains 15 residues. CDR3 amino acids: CASTTGQGANYEQYF. Written as DNA, the CDR3 is TGTGCCAGTACTACCGGACAGGGGGCCAACTACGAGCAGTACTTC.

The DNA for the CDR3 is TGTGCCAGCAGTGACCGGACAGGGGAAGAAACTGAAGCTTTCTTT. Its translation: CASSDRTGEETEAFF. V and J are TRBV25-1 and TRBJ1-1, with TRBD1 identical over 9 bases. CDR1 and CDR2 from the germline V gene are MGHDK and SYGVNS. CDR3 length: 15 amino acids. The V and J ends lost 3 bases and 5 bases, in that order; junction bases with no gene match: 7.

The chain has TRBV7-9 and TRBJ1-5; a weak D match, TRBD1 (5 bases). With 4 bases removed from V and 6 bases from J, the gap between germline ends came to 13 bases. The CDR3 contains 14 residues. Germline V gene data show CDR1 as SEHNR and CDR2 as FQNEAQ (reference sequence). CDR3 DNA sequence: TGTGCCAGCAGCTCTCAGGGTAATAGTCAGCCCCAGCATTTT. Its protein is CASSSQGNSQPQHF.

The chain combines TRBV4-3 with TRBJ2-5; D tentatively fits TRBD1 or TRBD2 (5 bases each). Looked up from germline, CDR1 is LGHNA and CDR2 is YSLEER. CDR3 size: 18 residues. Trimming took off 0 bases at V and 0 bases at J, with 17 bases between the two ends. The DNA of the CDR3 is TGCGCCAGCAGCCAAGACTTATTGGGGGTAGCGTACCAAGAGACCCAGTACTTC. It codes for CASSQDLLGVAYQETQYF.